The entry below gives a single TCR beta chain sequence along with its context. These data originate in a study of T cells in Graves' hyperthyroidism and ophthalmopathy. TCR beta CDR3 regions were amplified from RNA transcripts. The TCR CDR3 first-round RT-PCR relied on the HTBI primer set. MiXCR was run by TCRdb on the multiplex PCR reads, yielding one entry per CDR3 protein. The repertoire holds 600,000 to 900,000 distinct CDR3 sequences, with about a sixth as singletons. Per the germline V gene, CDR1 is SGHTS and CDR2 is YDEGEE. The CDR3 is 14 amino acids. The junction had 3 bases not matched to a gene; V was cut back by 3 bases and J by 5 bases. Aged 18 to 65, the patients had hyperthyroidism that was newly diagnosed and had lasted under 2 months.

Sequenced input: blood. The V and J genes are TRBV5-8 and TRBJ2-2; 8 positions match TRBD1. The origin of this receptor is a man between 18 and 35 years old with Graves' hyperthyroidism. The CDR3 region is CASSSDRETGELFF. The DNA of the CDR3 is TGTGCCAGCAGCTCGGACAGGGAGACCGGGGAGCTGTTTTTT.